The source of this T cell receptor beta chain is a study of human T cells and chemical hapten exposure. Time point in this sample: patch test 3, about 24 weeks after DPC sensitization. The sample's treatment: therapeutic diphenylcyclopropenone sensitization with weekly scalp DPC. The germline V gene encodes CDR1 MGHRA and CDR2 YSYEKL. The CDR3 contains 15 residues. Trimming took 0 bases from V and 2 from J, leaving 8 bases between them. A single record per CDR3 protein comes from TCRdb applying MiXCR to the RACE reads. The repertoire has 55,000 to 75,000 distinct CDR3 sequences, approximately 13% of them found once; the top ten carry roughly 2.4%. A word on this clonotype: Its antigen remains unknown.

Study findings and constraints: DPC sensitization left the count of TCRs above 1 in 1000 unchanged.

This specimen was whole blood, taken in connection with sensitization to the hapten diphenylcyclopropenone (DPC). The sequence was obtained from a man aged 30-40 years with alopecia areata. Some clones in this sample may be carry-over from other donors' samples. J is TRBJ1-3 and V is TRBV4-1, with D hard to call. This chain's CDR3 is CASSQDRIPGNTIYF. CDR3 coding DNA: TGCGCCAGCAGCCAAGATCGAATCCCTGGAAACACCATATATTTT.